These 8 T cell receptor beta chains originate from one sample sequenced in a study of T cells in Graves' hyperthyroidism and ophthalmopathy (dated 2019 in TCRdb). Libraries came from multiplex PCR. Sequenced using an Illumina HiSeq 2000. Amplification of TCR beta CDR3 regions was carried out from RNA transcripts. For the first round of RT-PCR on the TCR CDR3, the HTBI primer set was used together with the Qiagen OneStep RT-PCR kit. TCRdb reprocessing: public reads trimmed at Q25 with fastp, clones called with MiXCR, in-frame beta chains kept. Entries that share a CDR3 protein sequence are merged under the most common genes and DNA. The sample contains under 350,000 distinct CDR3 sequences, about an eighth of them found a single time. Of the sample, approximately 7.8% falls within the top ten clones. Material for sequencing was blood. These receptors all come from a woman in her 30s with Graves' hyperthyroidism that later progressed to Graves' ophthalmopathy.

This clonotype was recorded many times. This chain uses TRBV3-1 with TRBJ2-7; D is undetermined. The CDR3 runs to 15 residues. Trimming took off 3 bases at V and 2 bases at J, with 14 bases between the two ends. Germline V CDR1 and CDR2: LGHDT, YNNKEL (reference sequence). CDR3 residues: CASSQVLDPTYEQYF. The CDR3 DNA is TGTGCCAGCAGCCAGGTTCTCGACCCAACCTACGAGCAGTACTTC.

With respect to this clonotype: A much larger clone sits a single nucleotide away, making a read error possible. This chain joins TRBV6-5 and TRBJ1-1; a possible D gene is TRBD1 (6 bases). Germline lookup yields CDR1 MNHEY and CDR2 SVGAGI. The CDR3 is 11 residues long. Trimming removed 4 bases from V and 13 bases from J, with 13 bases in between. Written as DNA, the CDR3 is TGTGCCAGCAGTTCGGGAGGGGGGGATTTCTTT. Translation gives CASSSGGGDFF.

The chain has TRBV5-5 and TRBJ2-5; D remains ambiguous. V dropped 0 bases and J dropped 4 bases, with 13 bases sitting between them. Germline V gives CDR1 SGHKS, CDR2 YYEKEE (reference sequence). The CDR3 sequence is 15 residues long. The CDR3 coding sequence is TGTGCCAGCAGCTTGGAGGTTTGGACGGGAGAGACCCAGTACTTC. Translating gives CASSLEVWTGETQYF.

The chain employs TRBV4-3 and TRBJ1-3, with D possibly matching TRBD1 (6 bases). The CDR3 extends over 16 amino acids. Trimming left V 3 bases short and J 0 bases short, with 12 bases between. Germline assignment: CDR1 LGHNA and CDR2 YSLEER. The CDR3 loop reads CASSQDSLLSGNTIYF. The CDR3 DNA reads as TGCGCCAGCAGCCAGGACAGCCTCCTCTCTGGAAACACCATATATTTT.

In DNA form, the CDR3 reads TGTGCCAGCAGCTTACTGGGGGCGGACGAGCAGTACTTC. Its translation: CASSLLGADEQYF. This chain connects TRBV7-3 to TRBJ2-7; the D gene is possibly TRBD1 (6 bases). CDR1 and CDR2 from the germline V gene are SGHTA and FQGTGA. CDR3 length equals 13 residues. Trimming removed 2 bases from V and 5 bases from J, with 10 bases in between.

This clonotype was detected many times. The chain joins TRBV7-2 to TRBJ2-3; TRBD2 aligns across 7 bases. The J segment lost 2 bases and the V segment lost 1 base, leaving 6 bases of the junction unmatched. Germline loops: CDR1 SGHTA, CDR2 FQGNSA. This CDR3 is 16 amino acids long. The CDR3 DNA is TGTGCCAGCAGCTTAGGGCGGGAGAGAAACACAGATACGCAGTATTTT. Translation: CASSLGRERNTDTQYF.

The gene calls are TRBV28 and TRBJ2-1, with TRBD2 matching over 13 bases. This CDR3 is 12 amino acids long. V was pared by 7 bases and J by 10 bases, with 1 base of the junction left unmatched. From germline, CDR1 is MDHEN and CDR2 SYDVKM. The CDR3 sequence: CASILAGGEQFF. As DNA, the CDR3 is TGTGCCAGCATACTAGCGGGGGGGGAGCAGTTCTTC.

At least ten counts were recorded for this clonotype. The rearrangement joins TRBV11-2 to TRBJ2-4; no clear D. Trimming stripped 4 bases from V and 1 base from J, with 5 bases between. Germline V gene sequence: CDR1 SGHAT, CDR2 FQNNGV. CDR3 length: 13 amino acids. CDR3: CASSWDAKNIQYF. CDR3 sequence (DNA): TGTGCCAGCAGCTGGGATGCCAAAAACATTCAGTACTTC.